What follows are 27 T cell receptor beta chains derived from one specimen sequenced in a study of blood T cells in healthy people across ages. Primers used in a second PCR of roughly 7 to 12 cycles were a sample-barcoded 5' primer and a J-beta primer mix. MiXCR was run by TCRdb on the 5' RACE reads, yielding one entry per CDR3 protein. The sample records roughly 720,000 distinct CDR3 sequences, about 55% being singletons. Sequenced input: blood. The receptors were sampled from a man older than 75 in good health.

V is TRBV10-3 and J is TRBJ1-1; TRBD1 aligns across 9 bases. V lost 5 bases to trimming and J lost 5 bases; unmatched junction nucleotides: 6. This CDR3 is 14 amino acids long. The germline V gene has CDR1 ENHRY and CDR2 SYGVKD. The CDR3 here is CAISLGQGKTEAFF. The DNA of the CDR3 is TGTGCCATCAGTCTGGGACAGGGAAAAACTGAAGCTTTCTTT.

This chain uses TRBV15 with TRBJ1-5; D is uncertain. The V and J ends lost 3 bases and 4 bases respectively, with 7 bases between them. There are 13 residues in the CDR3. Germline assignment: CDR1 LNHNV and CDR2 YYDKDF (reference sequence). The CDR3, as DNA: TGTGCCACCAGCAGGAACAGTAATCAGCCCCAGCATTTT. This translates into CATSRNSNQPQHF.

This clonotype was observed many times. V usage is TRBV20-1 and J usage is TRBJ2-5; D unresolved. From germline, CDR1 is DFQATT and CDR2 SNEGSKA (reference sequence). With 5 bases removed from V and 4 bases from J, the gap between germline ends came to 14 bases. The CDR3 loop spans 13 amino acids. In DNA form, the CDR3 reads TGCAGTGCTCTGGACCCCCGCCCAGAGACCCAGTACTTC. This translates into CSALDPRPETQYF.

The chain links TRBV10-3 to TRBJ1-6, with 9 positions matching TRBD1. In germline, CDR1 is ENHRY, CDR2 SYGVKD. Unmatched junction bases numbered 4, after V lost 4 bases and J lost 6 bases. The CDR3 has 15 residues. The CDR3 protein is CAISGDRDANSPLHF. CDR3 in DNA: TGTGCCATCAGTGGGGACAGGGATGCTAATTCACCCCTCCACTTT.

The V gene is TRBV7-2, the J gene TRBJ1-1, with 10 bases identical to TRBD1. In germline, CDR1 is SGHTA, CDR2 FQGNSA. With V trimmed by 3 bases and J by 1 base, 8 bases remained unmatched. CDR3 size: 17 residues. In DNA form, the CDR3 reads TGTGCCAGCAGCTTGGTGGGGACAGGGGCTCAGAACACTGAAGCTTTCTTT. It codes for CASSLVGTGAQNTEAFF.

This sequence joins TRBV19 and TRBJ2-2, with D perhaps TRBD1 (5 bases). The CDR3 covers 16 residues. The germline V gene has CDR1 LNHDA and CDR2 SQIVND (reference sequence). Trimming took 1 base from V and 2 from J, leaving 11 bases between them. CDR3 loop: CASSIGQRTNTGELFF. CDR3 in DNA: TGTGCCAGTAGTATAGGACAGCGAACAAACACCGGGGAGCTGTTTTTT.

The sample holds one count of this clonotype. The genes are TRBV4-1 and TRBJ1-2, with D maybe TRBD1 (5 bases). The CDR3 extends over 16 amino acids. Germline lookup yields CDR1 MGHRA and CDR2 YSYEKL. V dropped 4 bases and J dropped 5 bases, with 20 bases sitting between them. The CDR3 DNA sequence: TGCGCCAGCAGCCGCCCCGGGGAGGGGAGGATATATGGCTACACCTTC. Its translation: CASSRPGEGRIYGYTF.

The chain employs TRBV5-1 and TRBJ1-1; 8 nucleotides agree with TRBD1. Losses at the gene ends were 4 bases for V and 0 bases for J; bases not matched to a gene: 5. In germline, CDR1 is SGHRS, CDR2 YFSETQ. The CDR3 is made up of 15 amino acids. CDR3: CASSGAGGMNTEAFF. CDR3 nucleotide sequence: TGCGCCAGCAGCGGGGCAGGGGGCATGAACACTGAAGCTTTCTTT.

This clonotype was picked up one time. The chain uses TRBV24-1 and TRBJ2-7; possibly TRBD1 for D (6 bases). Germline loops: CDR1 KGHDR, CDR2 SFDVKD. V was shortened by 4 bases and J by 3 bases, with 18 bases between the two germline ends. This CDR3 contains 16 residues. CDR3 sequence: CATSDLGAGVGYEQYF. The CDR3 coding sequence is TGTGCCACCAGTGACCTTGGGGCAGGGGTGGGCTACGAGCAGTACTTC.

This clonotype was picked up one time. This chain links TRBV7-3 with TRBJ2-1; perhaps D is TRBD1 or TRBD2 (5 bases each). Looked up from germline, CDR1 is SGHTA and CDR2 is FQGTGA. V lost 4 bases, J lost 13 bases, and 20 bases lay in between. The CDR3 runs 14 residues. The CDR3 sequence: CASSSGSLVGTQFF. CDR3 DNA sequence: TGTGCCAGCAGCTCAGGGAGTTTGGTTGGGACCCAGTTCTTC.

The chain employs TRBV3-1 and TRBJ2-1; 10 bases match TRBD2. Germline-derived CDR1 and CDR2 are LGHDT and YNNKEL (reference sequence). With 4 bases clipped from V and 8 bases from J, the junction kept 5 bases outside the gene matches. The CDR3 contains 14 residues. This CDR3 reads CASSLAGGGDEQFF. CDR3 nucleotide sequence: TGTGCCAGCAGCCTAGCGGGAGGAGGGGATGAGCAGTTCTTC.

In this sample, this clonotype turned up a few times. The chain combines TRBV6-2 or TRBV6-3 with TRBJ2-3; 9 bases are a match to TRBD1. The ends lost 6 bases at V and 4 bases at J; junction bases unmatched: 5. The germline gives CDR1 MNHEY, CDR2 SVGEGT. This CDR3 is built from 14 residues. The chain's CDR3 is CASRNTGGADTQYF. The CDR3 DNA is TGTGCCAGCAGGAATACAGGGGGCGCAGATACGCAGTATTTT.

The chain employs TRBV20-1 and TRBJ2-1; TRBD2 matches 7 bases. Germline values: CDR1 DFQATT, CDR2 SNEGSKA (reference sequence). The CDR3 has 13 residues. J lost 8 bases, V lost 2 bases, and 6 bases had no gene match. CDR3 protein: CSARPGGLYEQFF. The CDR3 DNA is TGCAGTGCTAGACCGGGGGGACTGTATGAGCAGTTCTTC.

This sequence joins TRBV5-1 and TRBJ2-2, with D perhaps TRBD2 (6 bases). Trimming removed 1 base at V and 5 bases at J, with 12 bases between. This CDR3 has 15 amino acids. CDR1 is SGHRS and CDR2 is YFSETQ in the germline V gene. CDR3 sequence: CASSLSGLGTGELFF. The CDR3, as DNA: TGCGCCAGCAGCTTGAGCGGGCTCGGAACCGGGGAGCTGTTTTTT. Using reference TRBV5-1 and TRBJ2-2 for the parts outside the CDR3, the full variable domain is KAGVTQTPRYLIKTRGQQVTLSCSPISGHRSVSWYQQTPGQGLQFLFEYFSETQRNKGNFPGRFSGRQFSNSRSEMNVSTLELGDSALYLCASSLSGLGTGELFFGEGSRLTVL.

The rearrangement joins TRBV3-1 to TRBJ2-4, with D uncertain. The CDR3 has 13 amino acids. V was clipped by 0 bases and J by 6 bases, with 6 bases between them. Germline V gene data show CDR1 as LGHDT and CDR2 as YNNKEL (reference sequence). For the CDR3, the DNA is TGTGCCAGCAGCCAAGATTGGAGAAACATTCAGTACTTC. Residues: CASSQDWRNIQYF.

This chain links TRBV4-1 with TRBJ2-6; 7 positions agree with TRBD2. CDR3 size: 17 residues. J was trimmed by 3 bases and V by 1 base; bases with no gene match: 6. CDR1 is MGHRA and CDR2 is YSYEKL in the germline V gene. The DNA of the CDR3 is TGCGCCAGCAGCCAAGGCGGGAGAAGGTATGGGGCCAACGTCCTGACTTTC. Residues: CASSQGGRRYGANVLTF.

In its sample, this clonotype was seen a few times. The chain combines TRBV20-1 with TRBJ1-2; tentative D call: TRBD1 (6 bases). CDR1 and CDR2 from the germline V gene are DFQATT and SNEGSKA (reference sequence). The CDR3 has 15 residues. V shed 0 bases and J shed 4 bases, with 15 bases lying between them. The CDR3 bases are TGCAGTGCTAGAGAGGACAGTCAGAGCCTCTATGGCTACACCTTC. Its translation is CSAREDSQSLYGYTF.

The sample holds one count of this clonotype. CDR3 residues: CASSFGTGRIWANVLTF. CDR3 bases: TGTGCCAGCAGCTTCGGGACAGGGAGAATTTGGGCCAACGTCCTGACTTTC. The gene calls are TRBV7-8 and TRBJ2-6; 9 positions agree with TRBD1. Trimming at V came to 3 bases and at J to 5 bases, leaving 8 bases not matched to a gene. The germline V gene has CDR1 SGHVS and CDR2 FQNEAQ. This CDR3 is 17 amino acids long.

This clonotype has more than one count but fewer than ten. The J gene is TRBJ2-2, the V gene TRBV7-2; D remains ambiguous. The germline CDR1 and CDR2 sequences are SGHTA and FQGNSA. The CDR3 consists of 12 residues. V lost 1 base, J lost 7 bases, and 4 bases lay in between. In nucleotides, the CDR3 is TGTGCCAGCAGCTTAGAGGTCGGGGAGCTGTTTTTT. Translating it yields CASSLEVGELFF.

This clonotype has just a few counts. This chain connects TRBV25-1 to TRBJ2-7; 8 nucleotides match TRBD1. From germline, CDR1 is MGHDK and CDR2 SYGVNS. The CDR3 runs 15 residues. V shed 3 bases, J shed 3 bases, and the junction held 7 bases outside the gene matches. This CDR3 reads CASSDPGTGDYEQYF. For the CDR3, the DNA is TGTGCCAGCAGTGATCCCGGGACAGGAGACTACGAGCAGTACTTC.

The chain uses TRBV5-1 and TRBJ1-5; D uncertain. Trimming took off 0 bases at V and 4 bases at J, with 14 bases between the two ends. The germline gives CDR1 SGHRS, CDR2 YFSETQ. This CDR3 has 16 residues. CDR3 nucleotides: TGCGCCAGCAGCTTGGCCGGAAGGGAGTCGAATCAGCCCCAGCATTTT. Protein product: CASSLAGRESNQPQHF.

In DNA form, the CDR3 reads TGTGCCAGCAGTTTATCGTATAGGGGGAGGCAAGAGACCCAGTACTTC. Translating it yields CASSLSYRGRQETQYF. The chain links TRBV27 to TRBJ2-5, with D perhaps assigned TRBD1 or TRBD2 (6 bases each). Trimming removed 0 bases at V and 2 bases at J, with 13 bases between. The CDR3 length is 16 residues. CDR1 and CDR2 from the germline V gene are MNHEY and SMNVEV (reference sequence).

A few counts support this clonotype. V and J are TRBV6-5 and TRBJ1-2; tentative D call: TRBD1 (6 bases). The CDR3 totals 12 residues. Germline assignment: CDR1 MNHEY and CDR2 SVGAGI. The V end lost 8 bases, the J end lost 3 bases, and 10 bases lay between the germline ends. This CDR3 reads CASADRYYGYTF. In DNA, the CDR3 is TGTGCCAGCGCGGACAGATACTATGGCTACACCTTC.

V gene TRBV7-9 combines with J gene TRBJ2-7; 8 nucleotides match TRBD2. V lost 6 bases, J lost 7 bases, and 11 bases stayed unmatched. Germline CDR1 reads SEHNR; CDR2 reads FQNEAQ (reference sequence). CDR3 length: 14 residues. CDR3 sequence reads: CASSSSGSAGEQYF. The CDR3 region has the DNA TGTGCCAGCAGTTCAAGCGGGAGTGCGGGTGAGCAGTACTTC.

This clonotype showed up just a few times. The chain joins TRBV7-2 to TRBJ2-3; 7 bases line up with TRBD2. CDR1 SGHTA and CDR2 FQGNSA come from the germline V gene. V shed 1 base, J shed 4 bases, and the junction held 8 bases outside the gene matches. The CDR3 is 16 amino acids. In DNA, the CDR3 is TGTGCCAGCAGCTTAGGGTGGACTAGGGGCCCAGATACGCAGTATTTT. It codes for CASSLGWTRGPDTQYF.

The chain links TRBV15 to TRBJ1-4; weak D call: TRBD1 (5 bases). The CDR3 totals 17 residues. CDR1 and CDR2 from the germline V gene are LNHNV and YYDKDF (reference sequence). V shed 1 base and J shed 5 bases, with 17 bases lying between them. CDR3 in amino acids: CATSRAPGHPENEKLFF. Written as DNA, the CDR3 is TGTGCCACCAGCAGAGCGCCAGGACATCCAGAAAATGAAAAACTGTTTTTT. The variable domain in full, with the rest retrieved from reference TRBV15 and TRBJ1-4, is DAMVIQNPRYQVTQFGKPVTLSCSQTLNHNVMYWYQQKSSQAPKLLFHYYDKDFNNEADTPDNFQSRRPNTSFCFLDIRSPGLGDTAMYLCATSRAPGHPENEKLFFGSGTQLSVL.

As to this clonotype: Sequence at one end of the junction differs from germline and may be a read error. The gene calls are TRBV25-1 and TRBJ2-7; D call uncertain. The CDR3 consists of 14 residues. The germline CDR1 and CDR2 sequences are MGHDK and SYGVNS. The chain's CDR3 is CVSSDSRKVYEQYF. In nucleotides, the CDR3 is TGTGTCAGCAGTGACTCCAGGAAGGTCTACGAGCAGTACTTC.